Only one count was recorded for the clone carrying this TCR beta chain. Its antigen remains unknown. This entry comes from a study of graft-versus-host responses after intestinal transplantation. Study-wide context: Those transplanted obtained multivisceral, liver-intestinal, or isolated intestinal grafts. Every recipient underwent anti-thymocyte globulin induction, then tacrolimus and steroids for 2 to 3 years.

Findings and limits, study-wide: Early post-transplant HvG declines tracked with peak circulating GvH clone levels.

V was clipped by 5 bases and J by 3 bases, with 21 bases between them. The CDR3 has 17 residues. Sequencing was performed with immunoSEQ multiplex PCR; in TCRdb, only in-frame clones are kept and a portion is missing. Counted here are about 110,000 clones, roughly 87% occurring once; the ten biggest clones make up approximately 0.76%. This specimen was unstimulated CD4+ T cells sorted from spleen or lymph node cells, taken before transplant. The chain carries TRBV5-3 and TRBJ1-5, with no clear D. TRBV5-3 is given ORF status, its function remaining uncertain. The source is a human donor who was the organ donor for an intestinal transplant. CDR3: CARRQPPRPVINQPQHF. The CDR3 coding sequence is TGTGCCAGAAGGCAACCCCCGCGCCCCGTCATCAATCAGCCCCAGCATTTT.